Following are 17 T cell receptor beta chains from one sample sequenced in a study of metastatic and nonmetastatic thyroid tumors. MiXCR reprocessed the PCR reads for TCRdb. The sample has 4,700 or so clones, around 25% seen once. No patient received treatment before thyroid surgery. Material for sequencing was adjacent normal tissue. The origin of the receptors is a female donor with papillary thyroid cancer or a benign thyroid nodule (not recorded which). Some clones in this sample may be carry-over from other donors' samples.

This sequence joins TRBV20-1 and TRBJ1-2; D not resolved. Trimming shortened V by 7 bases and J by 5 bases, and 14 bases separated the two germline ends. The CDR3 is 12 amino acids. Germline V gene lookup returns CDR1 DFQATT and CDR2 SNEGSKA (reference sequence). In nucleotides, the CDR3 is TGCAGTGTCCTGGACGGTGATTATGGCTACACCTTC. Its translation: CSVLDGDYGYTF.

The chain employs TRBV19 and TRBJ2-7, with a possible D match to TRBD2 (6 bases). V gave up 6 bases and J gave up 2 bases, with 14 bases separating them. The CDR3 is 14 amino acids. In germline, CDR1 is LNHDA, CDR2 SQIVND (reference sequence). The CDR3 nucleotides are TGTGCCAGTAGCCGGGACTCCAACCCCTACGAGCAGTACTTC. Translation: CASSRDSNPYEQYF.

By share of the sample, this clone is large. The rearrangement joins TRBV6-1 to TRBJ1-3; TRBD1 is a possible D gene (6 bases). V gave up 1 base and J gave up 4 bases, with 8 bases separating them. CDR3 length equals 14 residues. Germline CDR1 and CDR2: MNHNS and SASEGT. CDR3 coding DNA: TGTGCCAGCAGTGAAGTCAGGGGCGGAAACACCATATATTTT. This translates into CASSEVRGGNTIYF.

By share, this clone ranks as medium-sized. The chain employs TRBV7-2 and TRBJ2-7; 13 nucleotides align to TRBD2. V gave up 5 bases and J gave up 3 bases; unmatched junction bases: 4. Germline lookup yields CDR1 SGHTA and CDR2 FQGNSA. This CDR3 has 15 residues. CDR3 sequence: CASSKTSGGYYEQYF. CDR3 nucleotide sequence: TGTGCCAGCAGCAAGACTAGCGGGGGGTACTACGAGCAGTACTTC. Complete variable domain (other parts from reference TRBV7-2 and TRBJ2-7): GAGVSQSPSNKVTEKGKDVELRCDPISGHTALYWYRQSLGQGLEFLIYFQGNSAPDKSGLPSDRFSAERTGGSVSTLTIQRTQQEDSAVYLCASSKTSGGYYEQYFGPGTRLTVT.

J is TRBJ1-6 and V is TRBV27; no reliable D call. Trimming pared 4 bases from V and 8 bases from J, leaving 6 bases between. This CDR3 has 12 residues. Germline V lookup: CDR1 MNHEY, CDR2 SMNVEV (reference sequence). CDR3 loop: CASSSLYSPLHF. The DNA of the CDR3 is TGTGCCAGCAGTTCTCTTTATTCACCCCTCCACTTT.

The sample holds a few counts of this clone. The V gene is TRBV11-2, the J gene TRBJ2-7, with D perhaps TRBD1 (6 bases). Germline-derived CDR1 and CDR2 are SGHAT and FQNNGV. The CDR3 is made up of 14 amino acids. The V and J ends lost 3 bases and 2 bases respectively, with 11 bases between them. CDR3 sequence: CASSLLQGPYEQYF. CDR3 coding DNA: TGTGCCAGCAGCTTGCTTCAGGGGCCCTACGAGCAGTACTTC.

By sample fraction, this clone is medium-sized (0.01 to 0.1%). This rearrangement joins TRBV28 to TRBJ2-1; 7 nucleotides align to TRBD2. The CDR3 covers 15 residues. V lost 7 bases to trimming and J lost 0 bases; unmatched junction nucleotides: 6. The germline V gene encodes CDR1 MDHEN and CDR2 SYDVKM. This CDR3 is CASKMRENSYNEQFF. Written as DNA, the CDR3 is TGTGCCAGCAAGATGCGGGAGAACTCCTACAATGAGCAGTTCTTC.

This clone was picked up one time. The chain couples TRBV11-2 to TRBJ1-2; 8 nucleotides line up with TRBD1. This CDR3 contains 17 residues. With 5 bases clipped from V and 1 base from J, the junction kept 12 bases outside the gene matches. From germline, CDR1 is SGHAT and CDR2 FQNNGV. In DNA form, the CDR3 reads TGTGCCAGCAGCGAAGGGGGGACAGGAGCACTTAACTATGGCTACACCTTC. Protein product: CASSEGGTGALNYGYTF.

This clone was detected many times. A read error may explain this, as a much larger clone is one base away. This chain joins TRBV10-3 and TRBJ1-6; possible D gene TRBD1, 5 bases. The germline V and J ends were trimmed by 6 bases and 13 bases, with 13 bases remaining between them. This CDR3 comprises 12 residues. Germline V lookup: CDR1 ENHRY, CDR2 SYGVKD. The CDR3 loop is CAISSGTLPLHF. As DNA, the CDR3 is TGTGCCATCAGCTCCGGGACCCTTCCCCTCCACTTT.

This sequence joins TRBV4-1 and TRBJ2-7, with TRBD1 matching over 11 bases. CDR3 length equals 17 residues. V shed 1 base, J shed 1 base, and the junction held 6 bases outside the gene matches. CDR1 and CDR2 from the germline V gene are MGHRA and YSYEKL. As DNA, the CDR3 is TGCGCCAGCAGCCAAGCGCGCGGGACAGGGGGGTCCTACGAGCAGTACTTC. Its protein product is CASSQARGTGGSYEQYF.

The J gene is TRBJ1-1, the V gene TRBV27; TRBD1 matches 9 bases. CDR3 length: 14 residues. The V gene end was trimmed by 4 bases and the J gene end by 5 bases; junction bases not matched to a gene: 5. CDR1 is MNHEY and CDR2 is SMNVEV in the germline V gene (reference sequence). The CDR3 nucleotides read TGTGCCAGCAGTTGGGGACAGGGACGGACTGAAGCTTTCTTT. Encoded protein: CASSWGQGRTEAFF.

The J gene is TRBJ1-6, the V gene TRBV12-3 or TRBV12-4; no clear D gene. The CDR3 covers 12 residues. Trimming shortened V by 5 bases and J by 5 bases, and 4 bases separated the two germline ends. DNA for the CDR3: TGTGCCAGCAGTCTCAATAATTCACCCCTCCACTTT. Encoded protein: CASSLNNSPLHF.

The chain joins TRBV3-1 to TRBJ2-3, with a tentative D call TRBD1 (6 bases). Germline-derived CDR1 and CDR2 are LGHDT and YNNKEL (reference sequence). The V end lost 5 bases, the J end lost 3 bases, and 9 bases lay between the germline ends. This CDR3 has 13 amino acids. The CDR3 spells CASSTQGTDTQYF. Written as DNA, the CDR3 is TGTGCCAGCAGCACACAGGGAACAGATACGCAGTATTTT.

For this clone: Relative to the germline gene, one junction end is altered; a read error may explain this. The chain carries TRBV11-2 and TRBJ2-1, with D tentatively TRBD2 (6 bases). The CDR3 totals 16 residues. Germline CDR1 is SGHAT and CDR2 is FQNNGV. The CDR3, as DNA: TGTGCCAGCAACACGCTCCCGGGGGAATCCTCCAATGAGCAGTTCTTC. It encodes CASNTLPGESSNEQFF.

The V and J genes are TRBV27 and TRBJ2-7; 8 nucleotides line up with TRBD2. From germline, CDR1 is MNHEY and CDR2 SMNVEV (reference sequence). The CDR3 contains 13 residues. With V trimmed by 6 bases and J by 5 bases, 6 bases remained unmatched. The CDR3 nucleotides read TGTGCCAGCAGGACTAGCGCCCTCCACGAGCAGTACTTC. Translated, it gives CASRTSALHEQYF.

Sample share makes this clone medium-sized (0.01 to 0.1%). V and J are TRBV27 and TRBJ1-2; D is uncertain. Trimming pared 4 bases from V and 0 bases from J, leaving 3 bases between. Germline CDR1 reads MNHEY; CDR2 reads SMNVEV (reference sequence). This CDR3 has 12 amino acids. The CDR3 DNA reads TGTGCCAGCAGTTCAACTAACTATGGCTACACCTTC. It encodes CASSSTNYGYTF.

The V gene is TRBV6-1, the J gene TRBJ2-7; 8 bases are shared with TRBD1. V dropped 2 bases and J dropped 5; count of bases not matched to a gene: 17. CDR3 size: 18 residues. Germline CDR1 is MNHNS and CDR2 is SASEGT. DNA for the CDR3: TGTGCCAGCAGTGAATTGGGTGGGACAGGCGTCGGTAGAAACGAGCAGTACTTC. It is translated as CASSELGGTGVGRNEQYF.